This passage covers 13 T cell receptor beta chains from one sample sequenced in a study of T cell responses to AZD1222 COVID-19 vaccine. Clones were sequenced by immunoSEQ multiplex PCR, and TCRdb holds only the in-frame ones, with some missing. Of some 96,000 clones listed, about nine tenths are singletons. The input for sequencing was peripheral blood, taken on day 0 of AZD1222 vaccination. Receptors were obtained from an adult in good health.

This chain connects TRBV2 to TRBJ1-4; 10 nucleotides agree with TRBD1. CDR1 SNHLY and CDR2 FYNNEI come from the germline V gene. The trim removed 0 bases at V and 0 bases at J, leaving 4 bases unmatched. The CDR3 is 18 residues long. This CDR3 reads CASSEAGTGAATNEKLFF. The CDR3 region has the DNA TGTGCCAGCAGTGAAGCCGGGACAGGGGCTGCAACTAATGAAAAACTGTTTTTT.

The V gene is TRBV5-4, the J gene TRBJ1-2, with 7 nucleotides matching TRBD1. Trimming took 0 bases from V and 0 from J; bases not matched to a gene: 2. The CDR3 spans 15 residues. Germline V CDR1 and CDR2: SGHNT, YYREEE (reference sequence). CDR3 coding DNA: TGTGCCAGCAGCTTGGGGGGGACAGCTAACTATGGCTACACCTTC. Translating it yields CASSLGGTANYGYTF.

The chain has TRBV3-1 (or the pseudogene TRBV3-2) and TRBJ1-6, with D possibly being TRBD1 (6 bases). Looked up from germline, CDR1 is LGHDT and CDR2 is YNNKEL (reference sequence). The CDR3 covers 14 residues. V lost 1 base to trimming and J lost 7 bases, with 8 bases between them. The DNA for the CDR3 is TGTGCCAGCAGCCAAGGGGACAAGAATTCACCCCTCCACTTT. Its translation is CASSQGDKNSPLHF.

This chain uses TRBV27 with TRBJ1-4; 12 bases map to TRBD1. Per the germline V gene, CDR1 is MNHEY and CDR2 is SMNVEV (reference sequence). This CDR3 has 16 amino acids. With V trimmed by 5 bases and J by 2 bases, 3 bases remained unmatched. CDR3 in DNA: TGTGCCAGCAGTGGGGACAGGGGGCTGACTAATGAAAAACTGTTTTTT. Its protein product is CASSGDRGLTNEKLFF.

This clone was counted once. CDR3 nucleotide sequence: TGTGCCAGCAGTATCTCCGACAGAATTGAAGCTTTCTTT. Translated, it gives CASSISDRIEAFF. The rearrangement joins TRBV27 to TRBJ1-1; D is perhaps TRBD1 (5 bases). The CDR3 has 13 amino acids. Germline values: CDR1 MNHEY, CDR2 SMNVEV (reference sequence). Trimming pared 5 bases from V and 7 bases from J, leaving 14 bases between.

The chain links TRBV5-4 to TRBJ2-7; 9 positions match TRBD2. The CDR3 spans 14 residues. Germline lookup yields CDR1 SGHNT and CDR2 YYREEE (reference sequence). V shed 3 bases and J 3 bases; nucleotides not matched to a gene: 4. CDR3 amino acids: CASSSLSGSYEQYF. The DNA for the CDR3 is TGTGCCAGCAGCTCTCTTAGCGGGAGCTACGAGCAGTACTTC. Together with reference TRBV5-4 and TRBJ2-7, the CDR3 gives the full variable domain: ETGVTQSPTHLIKTRGQQVTLRCSSQSGHNTVSWYQQALGQGPQFIFQYYREEENGRGNFPPRFSGLQFPNYSSELNVNALELDDSALYLCASSSLSGSYEQYFGPGTRLTVT.

V gene TRBV28 combines with J gene TRBJ2-7; D possibly corresponds to TRBD1 (6 bases). V was shortened by 6 bases and J by 0 bases, with 24 bases between the two germline ends. CDR1 and CDR2 from the germline V gene are MDHEN and SYDVKM. The CDR3 has 18 amino acids. CDR3 residues: CASSRLKPGTYVSYEQYF. CDR3 in DNA: TGTGCCAGCAGCCGACTAAAACCGGGGACATATGTCTCCTACGAGCAGTACTTC.

A single count supports this clone. V is TRBV30 and J is TRBJ1-1, with D possibly being TRBD1 (5 bases). Deletions cut 3 bases from V and 5 bases from J, with 13 bases between. Germline CDR1 GTSNPN, CDR2 SVGIG (reference sequence). The CDR3 is 13 amino acids. The DNA for the CDR3 is TGTGCCTGGAGCCGCGGGGCGGCGACTGAAGCTTTCTTT. Protein product: CAWSRGAATEAFF.

The chain employs TRBV20-1 and TRBJ1-5; D is undetermined. With 3 bases removed from V and 7 bases from J, the gap between germline ends came to 10 bases. The CDR3 is 12 residues long. Germline V gene data show CDR1 as DFQATT and CDR2 as SNEGSKA (reference sequence). CDR3 in DNA: TGCAGTGCTAGTGGAGGTCCACAGCCCCAGCATTTT. Its translation: CSASGGPQPQHF.

The rearrangement joins TRBV10-3 to TRBJ2-1; TRBD1 is a possible D gene (6 bases). Germline CDR1 reads ENHRY; CDR2 reads SYGVKD. The V and J ends lost 3 bases and 6 bases respectively, with 9 bases between them. The CDR3 runs to 13 residues. In DNA, the CDR3 is TGTGCCATCAGTGAAGGGGGTGGCAATGAGCAGTTCTTC. This translates into CAISEGGGNEQFF.

Written as DNA, the CDR3 is TGCGCCAGCAGCTATGTCGGCTCAAACCAAGAGACCCAGTACTTC. It yields the protein CASSYVGSNQETQYF. V and J are TRBV5-1 and TRBJ2-5; unclear D gene. The germline gives CDR1 SGHRS, CDR2 YFSETQ. The CDR3 has 15 residues. The ends were cut back, 3 bases at V and 0 bases at J, with 12 bases in the middle.

This clone was recorded a few times. The V gene is TRBV20-1, the J gene TRBJ1-5; 9 nucleotides align to TRBD1. V dropped 3 bases and J dropped 7; count of bases not matched to a gene: 10. This CDR3 comprises 15 residues. Germline CDR1 and CDR2: DFQATT and SNEGSKA (reference sequence). The CDR3: CSASGQGRESQPQHF. CDR3 DNA: TGCAGTGCTAGTGGACAGGGGCGGGAATCGCAGCCCCAGCATTTT.

CDR3 amino acids: CASSHGPSGAFF. The CDR3 DNA follows: TGTGCCAGCAGTCACGGACCTTCCGGAGCTTTCTTT. The chain is built from TRBV28 and TRBJ1-1; no firm D call. V dropped 5 bases and J dropped 10 bases, with 14 bases sitting between them. The CDR3 has 12 residues. Germline V CDR1 and CDR2: MDHEN, SYDVKM.